The next 6 T cell receptor beta chains were all read from a single sample in a study of radiation and T cells in renal cell carcinoma. Sequencing was performed with immunoSEQ multiplex PCR; in TCRdb, only in-frame clones are kept and a portion is missing. The sample includes some 100,000 clones, roughly 84% of them seen just once. Time point: blood 4 weeks post-SBRT, at nephrectomy. Regarding treatment: 15 Gy SBRT to primary tumor, nephrectomy 4 weeks later. Sequences were derived from blood, sampled from a patient whose treatment included radiotherapy and nephrectomy. The receptors come from a man aged 55-75 years with renal cell carcinoma.

This chain uses TRBV27 with TRBJ2-5; D is uncertain. CDR1 is MNHEY, CDR2 SMNVEV, per germline (reference sequence). The CDR3 has 14 amino acids. Deletions cut 5 bases from V and 0 bases from J, with 10 bases between. The CDR3 protein is CASSPGPYQETQYF. The CDR3 DNA reads TGTGCCAGCAGTCCAGGACCTTACCAAGAGACCCAGTACTTC.

The chain recombines TRBV15 with TRBJ2-5; TRBD2 matches 7 bases. Per the germline V gene, CDR1 is LNHNV and CDR2 is YYDKDF (reference sequence). J gave up 7 bases and V 4 bases, and 9 bases lay outside the gene matches. The CDR3 has 14 residues. The CDR3 region is CATSIGGEVGTQYF. For the CDR3, the DNA is TGTGCCACCAGCATTGGGGGGGAGGTCGGGACCCAGTACTTC.

The genes are TRBV5-6 and TRBJ1-6, with 11 positions matching TRBD1. The V segment lost 1 base and the J segment 10 bases; nucleotides outside the gene matches: 4. CDR1 and CDR2 from the germline V gene are SGHDT and YYEEEE. The CDR3 loop spans 15 amino acids. The CDR3 coding sequence is TGTGCCAGCAGCTTGAGGACAGGGGGCAACTCACCCCTCCACTTT. Translating it yields CASSLRTGGNSPLHF.

The J gene is TRBJ1-2, the V gene TRBV2; the D is unclear. The germline V and J ends were trimmed by 1 base and 8 bases, with 14 bases remaining between them. The CDR3 totals 14 residues. From germline, CDR1 is SNHLY and CDR2 FYNNEI. The CDR3 bases are TGTGCCAGCAGTGAAGGGGCAGCCGAGGACGGCTACACCTTC. As protein: CASSEGAAEDGYTF.

A few counts support this clone. The chain joins TRBV10-3 to TRBJ2-1; D call uncertain. Deletions cut 9 bases from V and 0 bases from J, with 9 bases between. This CDR3 region has 13 residues. The V gene's germline CDR1 is ENHRY and CDR2 SYGVKD. The CDR3: CAIGLSSYNEQFF. The DNA of the CDR3 is TGTGCCATTGGCCTGAGCTCCTACAATGAGCAGTTCTTC.

The chain couples TRBV9 to TRBJ2-7; D gene ambiguous. CDR1 SGDLS and CDR2 YYNGEE come from the germline V gene. Trimming stripped 4 bases from V and 2 bases from J, with 13 bases between. The CDR3 is made up of 14 amino acids. CDR3 in amino acids: CASSRQTGTYEQYF. DNA of the CDR3: TGTGCCAGCAGCCGTCAGACTGGGACCTACGAGCAGTACTTC.